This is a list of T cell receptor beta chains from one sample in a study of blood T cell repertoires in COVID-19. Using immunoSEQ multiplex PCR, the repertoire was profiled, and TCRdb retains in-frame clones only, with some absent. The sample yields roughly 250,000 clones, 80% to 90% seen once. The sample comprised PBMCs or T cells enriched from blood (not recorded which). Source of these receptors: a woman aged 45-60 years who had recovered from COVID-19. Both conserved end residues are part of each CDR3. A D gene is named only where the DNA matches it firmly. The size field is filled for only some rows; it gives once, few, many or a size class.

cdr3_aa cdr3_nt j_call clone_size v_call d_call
CASSVSGNRQETQYF TGTGCCAGCAGCGTAAGCGGGAACCGCCAAGAGACCCAGTACTTC TRBJ2-5 . TRBV9 TRBD2
CASSSGGNSPLHF TGTGCCAGCAGTTCGGGGGGGAATTCACCCCTCCACTTT TRBJ1-6 . TRBV12-3/TRBV12-4 .
CASKSGASYEQYF TGTGCCAGCAAAAGCGGAGCCAGCTACGAGCAGTACTTC TRBJ2-7 . TRBV6-5 .
CAISEQGARSGANVLTF TGTGCCATCAGTGAACAGGGGGCGAGGTCTGGGGCCAACGTCCTGACTTTC TRBJ2-6 . TRBV10-3 TRBD1
CASSLRLVSTGELFF TGTGCCAGCAGCTTGAGGCTAGTGAGCACCGGGGAGCTGTTTTTT TRBJ2-2 . TRBV5-6 .
CASSLGGRAAGELFF TGTGCCAGCAGCTTAGGCGGGAGGGCCGCCGGGGAGCTGTTTTTT TRBJ2-2 few TRBV5-4 TRBD2
CAWSVGTYEQYF TGTGCCTGGAGTGTAGGGACATACGAGCAGTACTTC TRBJ2-7 . TRBV30 .
CASSLWGGPNEQFF TGTGCCAGCAGTTTATGGGGAGGGCCCAATGAGCAGTTCTTC TRBJ2-1 once TRBV27 TRBD2
CASSLLGTSGIVPYEQYF TGTGCCAGCAGTTTATTGGGGACTAGCGGGATAGTACCCTACGAGCAGTACTTC TRBJ2-7 . TRBV27 TRBD2
CASSEGLAGGFTFYEQYF TGTGCCAGCAGTGAGGGACTAGCGGGAGGGTTCACCTTCTACGAGCAGTACTTC TRBJ2-7 . TRBV6-1 TRBD2
CASSLAIVEGVNTEAFF TGCGCCAGCAGCTTGGCCATTGTGGAGGGTGTGAACACTGAAGCTTTCTTT TRBJ1-1 . TRBV5-1 .
CSASPSTDTQYF TGCAGTGCTAGTCCGAGCACAGATACGCAGTATTTT TRBJ2-3 . TRBV20-1 .
CATSDASGRASGELFF TGTGCCACCAGTGATGCTAGCGGGAGGGCCTCCGGGGAGCTGTTTTTT TRBJ2-2 . TRBV24-1 TRBD2
CASNERDLSYNEQFF TGTGCCAGCAATGAGCGGGACCTCTCCTACAATGAGCAGTTCTTC TRBJ2-1 . TRBV2 TRBD2
CASSELAAPLLGQFF TGCGCCAGCAGCGAACTAGCGGCCCCCCTCTTGGGGCAGTTCTTC TRBJ2-1 few TRBV10-1 TRBD2